A single sample is the source of the 14 T cell receptor beta chains below, sequenced in a study of regulatory T cells in long-lasting Graves disease. Time point reported: newly diagnosed GD, antithyroid drugs for less than 3 months. Isolated PBMC RNA provided the starting material for the TCR library. Construction of TCR beta libraries relied on iRepertoire HTBI primers and on Arm-PCR targeting CDR3 regions. TCRdb processed the multiplex PCR reads anew with MiXCR; each CDR3 protein has one entry. This table has some 340,000 distinct CDR3 sequences, over 9.5% appearing once. The same sample was also studied in work on T cells in Graves' hyperthyroidism and ophthalmopathy.

Material: peripheral blood mononuclear cells (PBMCs), obtained at new diagnosis, from a patient treated with antithyroid drugs. Receptor source: a woman between 18 and 30 years old with Graves disease.

To note about this clonotype: A much more abundant neighbour one base away suggests this may be a read error. Here the CDR3 omits its conserved ending phenylalanine or tryptophan, so a read error is the likely source. This sequence joins TRBV6-1 and TRBJ1-1; TRBD1 matches 8 bases. This CDR3 spans 14 amino acids. J lost 5 bases, V lost 3 bases, and 5 bases had no gene match. CDR1 is MNHNS and CDR2 is SASEGT in the germline V gene. This CDR3 reads CASSDRGRWTEAFS. CDR3 in DNA: TGTGCCAGCAGTGACAGGGGGCGATGGACTGAAGCTTTCTCT.

This clonotype was seen ten or more times. This sequence joins TRBV29-1 and TRBJ2-3; TRBD2 agrees at 13 bases. The CDR3 sequence is 13 residues long. The junction had 3 bases not matched to a gene; V was cut back by 7 bases and J by 5 bases. Looked up from germline, CDR1 is SQVTM and CDR2 is ANQGSEA. The CDR3 reads CSAWTSGRDTQYF. As DNA, the CDR3 is TGCAGCGCCTGGACTAGCGGGAGAGATACGCAGTATTTT.

A remark on this clonotype: A much bigger clone sits one base away, suggesting this may be a read error. The rearrangement links TRBV28 to TRBJ2-5; 9 bases align to TRBD2. This CDR3 comprises 15 residues. V was clipped by 6 bases and J by 4 bases; unmatched bases: 9. Germline assignment: CDR1 MDHEN and CDR2 SYDVKM. Written as DNA, the CDR3 is TGTGCCAGCAGCGTAATTAGCGGGAGAAGAGAGACCCAGTACTTC. Protein product: CASSVISGRRETQYF. The full variable domain, its missing parts supplied by reference TRBV28 and TRBJ2-5, is DVKVTQSSRYLVKRTGEKVFLECVQDMDHENMFWYRQDPGLGLRLIYFSYDVKMKEKGDIPEGYSVSREKKERFSLILESASTNQTSMYLCASSVISGRRETQYFGPGTRLLVL.

This clonotype was picked up many times. V gene TRBV6-1 combines with J gene TRBJ1-1; D is unresolved. Germline lookup yields CDR1 MNHNS and CDR2 SASEGT. CDR3 length: 15 residues. V shed 5 bases and J shed 1 base, with 14 bases lying between them. Written as DNA, the CDR3 is TGTGCCAGCAGTCCTCTCGAACTCTGGAACACTGAAGCTTTCTTT. Translating it yields CASSPLELWNTEAFF.

This sequence joins TRBV6-1 and TRBJ1-6; D ambiguous. Per the germline V gene, CDR1 is MNHNS and CDR2 is SASEGT. The CDR3 totals 20 residues. Trimming took off 7 bases at V and 0 bases at J, with 25 bases between the two ends. CDR3 nucleotide sequence: TGTGCCAGCACCAACGGGGAGTTGGAGGATCAAAGCTCCTATAATTCACCCCTCCACTTT. Its translation is CASTNGELEDQSSYNSPLHF.

This clonotype was observed at least ten times. The chain employs TRBV7-8 and TRBJ2-1, with unresolved D. The germline V gene has CDR1 SGHVS and CDR2 FQNEAQ. There are 16 residues in the CDR3. V was pared by 1 base and J by 2 bases, with 12 bases between. CDR3 residues: CASSLVGLNTYNEQFF. The CDR3 DNA reads TGTGCCAGCAGCTTAGTCGGGCTTAACACCTACAATGAGCAGTTCTTC.

This clonotype was seen repeatedly, ten times or more. The chain uses TRBV20-1 and TRBJ1-5, with a possible D match to TRBD1 (5 bases). The V gene lost 3 bases and the J gene lost 0 bases, with 12 bases spanning the gap. The CDR3 runs 15 residues. Germline CDR1 reads DFQATT; CDR2 reads SNEGSKA (reference sequence). The CDR3: CSASWGPLSNQPQHF. CDR3 nucleotide sequence: TGCAGTGCTAGTTGGGGACCACTTAGCAATCAGCCCCAGCATTTT.

This clonotype was found a few times. The CDR3 nucleotides are TGTGCCAGCAGCTTGGGTTTGGGATCCCAAGAGACCCAGTACTTC. Protein sequence: CASSLGLGSQETQYF. This chain joins TRBV7-3 and TRBJ2-1; D unclear. The J call may be mistaken, given a closer DNA end match to TRBJ2-5. CDR3 length: 15 residues. CDR1 and CDR2 from the germline V gene are SGHTA and FQGTGA.

The chain couples TRBV20-1 to TRBJ2-7; no reliable D call. The CDR3 sequence is 9 residues long. Germline values: CDR1 DFQATT, CDR2 SNEGSKA (reference sequence). Trimming cost V 4 bases and J 4 bases, with 2 bases left between them. The chain's CDR3 is CSATYEQYF. CDR3 DNA: TGCAGTGCTACTTACGAGCAGTACTTC.

The table lists this clonotype with many counts. The chain couples TRBV12-3 or TRBV12-4 to TRBJ2-3; 9 bases line up with TRBD2. This CDR3 is built from 13 residues. Trimming cost V 10 bases and J 3 bases; bases outside gene matches: 5. CDR3 protein: CAIRTSVTDTQYF. CDR3 DNA: TGTGCCATCCGGACTAGCGTAACAGATACGCAGTATTTT.

This clonotype was seen at least ten times. At one boundary the junction diverges from the germline segment, which might be a read error. The rearrangement links TRBV2 to TRBJ2-1, with D possibly called TRBD1 or TRBD2 (5 bases each). Per germline, CDR1 SNHLY and CDR2 FYNNEI. CDR3 length: 12 amino acids. The CDR3 sequence: CASSDLNPGPNF. DNA of the CDR3: TGTGCCAGCAGCGACCTTAACCCGGGACCCAACTTT.

Comment on this clonotype: A clone one base away is much larger, so this may be a read error. The chain combines TRBV20-1 with TRBJ2-2; possibly TRBD2 for D (6 bases). Germline V CDR1 and CDR2: DFQATT, SNEGSKA (reference sequence). This CDR3 spans 12 amino acids. CDR3 region: CGVSGNTGELFF. The CDR3 DNA reads as TGCGGCGTTAGCGGAAACACCGGGGAGCTGTTTTTT.

This clonotype was seen ten or more times. This chain joins TRBV19 and TRBJ2-7; D remains ambiguous. Germline V gene lookup returns CDR1 LNHDA and CDR2 SQIVND (reference sequence). CDR3 size: 15 residues. Trimming cost V 8 bases and J 3 bases, with 20 bases left between them. Written as DNA, the CDR3 is TGTGCCAGTTGCCCCGCACATGACAACTACTACGAGCAGTACTTC. Amino acids: CASCPAHDNYYEQYF.

This clonotype was picked up many times. This chain connects TRBV7-8 to TRBJ2-7; D might be TRBD1 or TRBD2, each matching 5 bases. V gave up 3 bases and J gave up 3 bases, with 18 bases separating them. CDR1 is SGHVS, CDR2 FQNEAQ, per germline. CDR3 length equals 16 residues. In nucleotides, the CDR3 is TGTGCCAGCAGCTTGGGGGTTAGGGCTTCTTTCTACGAGCAGTACTTC. Residues: CASSLGVRASFYEQYF.